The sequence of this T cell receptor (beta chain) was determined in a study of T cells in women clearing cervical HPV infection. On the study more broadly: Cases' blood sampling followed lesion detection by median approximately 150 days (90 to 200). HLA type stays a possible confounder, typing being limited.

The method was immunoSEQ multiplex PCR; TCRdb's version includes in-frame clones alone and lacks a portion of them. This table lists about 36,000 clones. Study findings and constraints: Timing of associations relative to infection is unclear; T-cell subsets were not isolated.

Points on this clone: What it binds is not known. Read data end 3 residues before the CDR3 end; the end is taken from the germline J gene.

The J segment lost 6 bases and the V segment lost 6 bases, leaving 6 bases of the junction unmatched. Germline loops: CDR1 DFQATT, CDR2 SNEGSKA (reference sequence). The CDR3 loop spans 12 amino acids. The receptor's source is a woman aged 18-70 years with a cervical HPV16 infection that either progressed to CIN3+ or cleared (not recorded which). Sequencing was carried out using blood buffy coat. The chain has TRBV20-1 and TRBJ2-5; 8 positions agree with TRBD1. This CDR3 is CSASDRVQTQYF. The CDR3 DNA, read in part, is TGCAGTGCCTCGGACAGGGTACAGACC.